A selection of T cell receptor beta chains follows, all from one sample in a study of blood T cell repertoires in COVID-19. This table comes from immunoSEQ multiplex PCR, and its TCRdb copy is limited to in-frame clones, with some not included. Among under 200,000 clones listed, 83% were seen once. The sequenced sample was peripheral blood. The origin of the receptors is a woman of 80 years or more with acute or convalescent COVID-19. CDR3s include the opening cysteine and the closing phenylalanine or tryptophan. A D gene is named only where the DNA matches it firmly. Clone size is given for some rows only: seen once, a few or many times, or a class if the clone is expanded.

>.|.|13|TRBJ1-1|TRBV7-9
TGTGCCAGCAGCTTGGACACTTACACTGAAGCTTTCTTT
CASSLDTYTEAFF
>TRBD1|.|14|TRBJ1-6|TRBV14
TGTGCCAGCAGCCAAGGACAGGGAGGTTCACCCCTCCACTTT
CASSQGQGGSPLHF
>TRBD2|.|14|TRBJ2-3|TRBV6-5
TGTGCCAGCGCCCGGGGGGGCCTCACAGATACGCAGTATTTT
CASARGGLTDTQYF
>TRBD1|.|13|TRBJ1-2|TRBV29-1
TGCAGCGTTGTGGGACAGGGGACCTATGGCTACACCTTC
CSVVGQGTYGYTF
>.|.|13|TRBJ1-4|TRBV19
TGTGCCAGTAGTGTTGACAGGTCTGAAAAACTGTTTTTT
CASSVDRSEKLFF
>.|.|15|TRBJ1-3|TRBV28
TGTGCCAGCAGTTTAGTGACAGTCTCTGGAAACACCATATATTTT
CASSLVTVSGNTIYF
>TRBD1|.|15|TRBJ1-5|TRBV19
TGTGCCAGTAGTGACGGGACAGGAGCAATCAAGCCCCAGCATTTT
CASSDGTGAIKPQHF
>.|once|11|TRBJ2-3|TRBV28
TGTGCCAGTGGTCCAGAAGTTGGTCGGTATTTT
CASGPEVGRYF
>.|.|13|TRBJ2-1|TRBV9
TGTGCCAGCAGTTTAGGACAGTACAATGAGCAGTTCTTC
CASSLGQYNEQFF
>.|.|15|TRBJ2-7|TRBV9
TGTGCCAGCAGCCCCAGTTCGGGGAATCACTACGAGCAGTACTTC
CASSPSSGNHYEQYF
>TRBD1|.|16|TRBJ1-1|TRBV18
TGTGCCAGCTCACCACGGACAGGGGGGAGGAACACTGAAGCTTTCTTT
CASSPRTGGRNTEAFF
>.|.|14|TRBJ1-2|TRBV2
TGTGCCAGCAGTGGGGGAGACCGAAACTATGGCTACACCTTC
CASSGGDRNYGYTF
>.|.|14|TRBJ1-2|TRBV4-3
TGCGCCAGCAGCCAAGTAACCCGGCGGGATGGCTACACCTTC
CASSQVTRRDGYTF
>TRBD1|.|14|TRBJ2-1|TRBV5-5
TGTGCCAGCAGCTGGGGACAGGGGGCATTGGAGCAGTTCTTC
CASSWGQGALEQFF
>.|.|14|TRBJ2-3|TRBV7-9
TGTGCCAGCAGCTCAGTCCAGAGCACAGATACGCAGTATTTT
CASSSVQSTDTQYF
>TRBD2|.|16|TRBJ2-1|TRBV3-1/TRBV3-2
TGTGCCAGCAGCCAAGACCTAGCGGGTTTCTACAATGAGCAGTTCTTC
CASSQDLAGFYNEQFF
>TRBD2|.|13|TRBJ2-1|TRBV12-3/TRBV12-4
TGTGCCAGCAGCCCGGGACTAGGCGATGAGCAGTTCTTC
CASSPGLGDEQFF
>TRBD2|once|12|TRBJ2-2|TRBV19
TGTGCCAGCACAAGCGGGAGGGCCCGGCTGTTTTTT
CASTSGRARLFF
>.|.|14|TRBJ1-4|TRBV4-1
TGCGCCAGCAGGGTAGATGCAACTAATGAAAAACTGTTTTTT
CASRVDATNEKLFF
>.|.|15|TRBJ1-6|TRBV19
TGTGCCAGTAGTGGGGGCACCTCCTATAATTCACCCCTCCACTTT
CASSGGTSYNSPLHF
>.|once|14|TRBJ1-5|TRBV18
TGTGCCAGCTCACCACCGGGCGGGGATCAGCCCCAGCATTTT
CASSPPGGDQPQHF
>TRBD2|.|15|TRBJ2-1|TRBV30
TGTGCCTGGAGTGGTGACGGGAGGGATGTCAATGAGCAGTTCTTC
CAWSGDGRDVNEQFF
>.|.|14|TRBJ1-1|TRBV2
TGTGCCAGGGGAAACGGGAGAGCGAACACTGAAGCTTTCTTT
CARGNGRANTEAFF
>.|.|14|TRBJ1-4|TRBV5-1
TGCGCCAGCAGCTTATCACAGCAGAATGAAAAACTGTTTTTT
CASSLSQQNEKLFF
>.|.|13|TRBJ2-2|TRBV4-2
TGTGCCAGCAGCCAAGACGGGGTTGGGGAGCTGTTTTTT
CASSQDGVGELFF
>.|.|14|TRBJ1-5|TRBV6-6
TGTGCCAGCACCGCGGGGGGGGCCAATCAGCCCCAGCATTTT
CASTAGGANQPQHF
>TRBD1|.|15|TRBJ1-6|TRBV7-6
TGTGCCAGCAGCTTAGACAGGGGGGTTAATTCACCCCTCCACTTT
CASSLDRGVNSPLHF
>TRBD2|once|16|TRBJ2-3|TRBV6-2/TRBV6-3
TGTGCCAGCAGTTATCTGGGAGCGGGGATTGCAGATACGCAGTATTTT
CASSYLGAGIADTQYF
>.|many|16|TRBJ2-6|TRBV4-3
TGCGCCAGCAGCCAAGATGGGAGCTCTGGGGCCAACGTCCTGACTTTC
CASSQDGSSGANVLTF
>TRBD1|.|16|TRBJ1-4|TRBV7-2
TGTGCCAGCAGCCCAGGGGGTGGGGACCCTAATGAAAAACTGTTTTTT
CASSPGGGDPNEKLFF
>TRBD1|once|15|TRBJ2-1|TRBV18
TGTGCCAGCTCATCCAGGGACAGGGGATACAATGAGCAGTTCTTC
CASSSRDRGYNEQFF
>TRBD2|.|16|TRBJ2-1|TRBV4-3
TGCGCCAGCAGCCAAGAAGGCGGGGGAGCCTACAATGAGCAGTTCTTC
CASSQEGGGAYNEQFF
>.|.|13|TRBJ2-3|TRBV18
TGTGCCAGCTCACAATCAGCGCGTGATACGCAGTATTTT
CASSQSARDTQYF
>.|.|16|TRBJ2-5|TRBV21-1
TGTGCCAGCAGCAAAGGGGGACTAGGGTACCAAGAGACCCAGTACTTC
CASSKGGLGYQETQYF
>.|.|18|TRBJ2-6|TRBV28
TGTGCCAGCACGCCCGCGGGACAGTTTAGCTCTGGGGCCAACGTCCTGACTTTC
CASTPAGQFSSGANVLTF
>TRBD1|.|14|TRBJ1-6|TRBV4-1
TGCGCCAGCAGCCAAGAGGCACAGGGGACACCCCTCCACTTT
CASSQEAQGTPLHF
>.|.|14|TRBJ2-2|TRBV19
TGTGCCAGTGACAGTACCTCGAACACCGGGGAGCTGTTTTTT
CASDSTSNTGELFF
>TRBD1|.|13|TRBJ2-7|TRBV9
TGTGCCAGCAGCGACCGGACAGGGCGGGAGCAGTACTTC
CASSDRTGREQYF